This T cell receptor beta chain was observed in a study of T cell responses to AZD1222 COVID-19 vaccine. Findings and limits, study-wide: No day 14 peak samples; only post-peak repertoires were characterized. Recipients of AZD1222 seropositive at baseline numbered only six or seven. Dominant CD4 TCR responses targeted spike regions 160-218 and 743-854.

Some clones are missing from TCRdb's copy, which holds only in-frame ones; the method was immunoSEQ multiplex PCR. This sample has roughly 140,000 clones, with roughly 88% found just once. Comments on this clone: Its matching antigen is unknown.

The clonotype originates from an adult in good health. Sequenced here: peripheral blood, sampled on day 0 of MenACWY control vaccination.

CDR3 coding DNA: TGCGCCAGCAGCTTGGGACAGGGGGCCGGGGAGACCCAGTACTTC. Translation gives CASSLGQGAGETQYF. The genes are TRBV5-1 and TRBJ2-5, with 10 nucleotides matching TRBD1. The CDR3 sequence is 15 residues long. Germline CDR1 SGHRS, CDR2 YFSETQ. J lost 5 bases, V lost 0 bases, and 4 bases had no gene match.